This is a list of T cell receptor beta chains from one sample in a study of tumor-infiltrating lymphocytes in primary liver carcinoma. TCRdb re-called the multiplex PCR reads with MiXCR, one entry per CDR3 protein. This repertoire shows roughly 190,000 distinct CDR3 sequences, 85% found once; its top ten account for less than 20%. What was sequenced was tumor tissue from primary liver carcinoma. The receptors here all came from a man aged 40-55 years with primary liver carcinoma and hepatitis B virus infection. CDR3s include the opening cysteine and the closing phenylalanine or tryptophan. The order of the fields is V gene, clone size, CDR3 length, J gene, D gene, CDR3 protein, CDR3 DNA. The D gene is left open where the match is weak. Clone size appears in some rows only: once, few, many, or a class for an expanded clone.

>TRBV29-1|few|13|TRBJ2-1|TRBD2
CSVVIAGVGEQFF
TGCAGCGTTGTCATCGCGGGAGTGGGTGAGCAGTTCTTC
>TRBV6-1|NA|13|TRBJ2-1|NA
CASSEGIGDEEFF
TGCGCCAGCAGTGAAGGGATAGGGGATGAGGAGTTCTTC
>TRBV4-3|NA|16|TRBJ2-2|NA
CTSSQDKGTNTGELFF
TGCACCAGCAGCCAAGATAAGGGAACGAACACAGGGGAGCTGTTTTTT
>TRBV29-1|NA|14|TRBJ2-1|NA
CSVDTGVTVDEQLF
TGCAGCGTTGATACCGGGGTAACGGTGGATGAGCAGCTCTTC
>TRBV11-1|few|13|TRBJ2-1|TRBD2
CTSSAGGPNEQFF
TGTACTAGCAGCGCGGGAGGACCGAATGAGCAGTTCTTC
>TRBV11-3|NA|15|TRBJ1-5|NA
CPSNLDLGVAQPQHF
TGTCCCAGCAACTTAGATCTGGGGGTGGCTCAGCCCCAGCATTTC
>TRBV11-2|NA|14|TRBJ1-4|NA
CVSSLELGGLRLFF
TGTGTCAGCAGCTTAGAACTTGGGGGACTCAGGCTGTTTTTT
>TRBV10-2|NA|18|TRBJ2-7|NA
CASSELVGGPGGSYEQYF
TGCGCCAGCAGTGAGCTGGTGGGAGGCCCCGGCGGGTCTTACGAGCAGTACTTC
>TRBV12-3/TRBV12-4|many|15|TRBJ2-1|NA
CASSLGTSSYNEQFF
TGTGCCAGCAGTTTGGGTACCAGCTCCTACAATGAGCAGTTCTTC
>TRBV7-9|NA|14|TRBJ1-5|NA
CASSFGLADQPQHF
TGTGCCAGCAGCTTCGGCCTGGCGGATCAGCCCCAGCATTTT
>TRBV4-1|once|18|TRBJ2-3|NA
CASSQDGSLVASTDRQYF
TGCGCCAGCAGCCAAGATGGCAGCTTAGTCGCTAGCACAGATAGGCAGTATTTT
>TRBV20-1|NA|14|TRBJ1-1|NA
CTARAPAGATEAFF
TGCACTGCTAGAGCCCCTGCAGGGGCCACTGAAGCTTTCTTT
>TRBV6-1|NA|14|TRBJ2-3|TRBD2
CANQGRGGIDTQYF
TGTGCCAACCAAGGGCGGGGGGGGATAGATACGCAGTATTTT
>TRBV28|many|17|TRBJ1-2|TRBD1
CASSLTGQGVRSYGYTF
TGTGCCAGCAGTTTAACGGGACAGGGTGTACGGAGCTATGGCTACACCTTC
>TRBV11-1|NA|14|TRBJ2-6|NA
CAGSWNTVANVLTF
TGTGCCGGCAGCTGGAACACTGTGGCCAACGTCCTGACTTTC
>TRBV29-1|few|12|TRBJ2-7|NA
CSVGGVTGEQYF
TGCAGCGTTGGTGGTGTGACCGGCGAGCAGTACTTC
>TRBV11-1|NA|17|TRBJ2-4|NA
CANSLPGISRTKNIQYF
TGTGCCAACAGCCTTCCCGGGATTAGCAGGACCAAAAACATTCAGTACTTC
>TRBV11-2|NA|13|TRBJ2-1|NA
CASSPGGLAEQFF
TGTGCCAGCAGCCCAGGGGGGCTAGCGGAGCAGTTCTTC
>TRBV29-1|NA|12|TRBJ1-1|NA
CTVSQGRAEAFF
TGCACCGTCTCTCAGGGAAGGGCTGAAGCTTTCTTC
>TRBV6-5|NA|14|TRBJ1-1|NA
CASRLSELNIEAFF
TGTGCCAGCAGATTGTCAGAGCTGAACATTGAAGCTTTCTTT
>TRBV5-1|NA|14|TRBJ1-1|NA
CASRSDLLNTEAFF
TGCGCCAGCAGGTCCGACCTTTTGAACACTGAAGCTTTCTTT
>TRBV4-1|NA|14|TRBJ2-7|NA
CASSQDRVEEDQYF
TGCGCCAGCAGCCAAGATAGGGTCGAGGAGGATCAGTACTTC
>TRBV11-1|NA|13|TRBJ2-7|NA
CASRGKSSYEQYF
TGTGCCAGCAGGGGGAAGTCATCATACGAGCAGTACTTC
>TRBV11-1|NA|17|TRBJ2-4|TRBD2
CASSSPGISGTKHIQYF
TGTGCCAGCAGCTCTCCGGGGATTAGCGGGACCAAACACATTCAGTACTTC
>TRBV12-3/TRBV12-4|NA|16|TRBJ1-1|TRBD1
CASSPHPGTANTETFF
TGTGCCAGCAGCCCCCATCCTGGGACAGCCAACACTGAAACTTTCTTT
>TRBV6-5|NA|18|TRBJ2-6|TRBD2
CAISYSRGAPSGANVLTF
TGTGCCATCAGTTACTCGCGGGGGGCGCCCTCTGGGGCCAACGTCCTGACTTTC
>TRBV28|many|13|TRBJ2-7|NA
CASAGTPFSEQYF
TGTGCCAGTGCAGGGACACCTTTCAGCGAGCAGTACTTC
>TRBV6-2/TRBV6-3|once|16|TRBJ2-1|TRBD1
CASSSPGQCTYDEQFF
TGTGCCAGCAGCTCCCCGGGACAGTGTACCTACGATGAGCAGTTCTTC
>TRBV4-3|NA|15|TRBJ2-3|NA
CASSQDLNTPETQYF
TGCGCTAGCAGTCAAGATTTAAACACCCCAGAAACGCAGTATTTT
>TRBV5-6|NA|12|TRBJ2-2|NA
CDSSKTVRELFF
TGTGACAGCAGCAAGACCGTTCGAGAGCTGTTTTTT
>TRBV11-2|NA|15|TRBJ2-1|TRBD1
CASSLRTGQDNEQFF
TGTGCCAGCAGCTTAAGGACAGGGCAGGATAATGAGCAGTTCTTC
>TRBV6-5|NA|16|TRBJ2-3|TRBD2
CGSSYSLAGYTDTQYF
TGTGGCAGCAGTTACTCTCTAGCGGGGTACACAGATACGCAGTATTTT
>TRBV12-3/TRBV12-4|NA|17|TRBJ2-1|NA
CASTKNTPGLTANEQFF
TGTGCCAGCACCAAAAACACCCCTGGACTAACGGCCAATGAGCAGTTCTTC
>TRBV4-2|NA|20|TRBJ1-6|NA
CASRRAGSEAASSYNSPLHF
TGTGCCAGCAGACGCGCCGGGTCAGAGGCTGCGAGCTCCTATAATTCACCCCTCCACTTT
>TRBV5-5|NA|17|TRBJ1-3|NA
CASSAGTNLFTGNTIYF
TGTGCCAGCAGCGCCGGGACGAATCTCTTTACTGGAAACACCATATACTTT
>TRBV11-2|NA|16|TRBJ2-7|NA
CASSLESSGNWVEQYF
TGTGCCAGCAGCTTAGAATCTAGTGGGAACTGGGTCGAGCAGTACTTC
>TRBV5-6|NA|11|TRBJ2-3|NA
CVSSRSGTQYF
TGTGTCAGCAGCCGATCGGGTACGCAGTATTTT
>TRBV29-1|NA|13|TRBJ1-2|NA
CSVRSRGACGYTF
TGCAGCGTCCGATCACGTGGCGCCTGTGGCTACACCTTC
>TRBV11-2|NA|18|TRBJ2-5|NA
CASSSSSIQGTGRETQYF
TGTGCCAGTAGCTCTAGCTCAATTCAAGGTACTGGGCGGGAGACCCAGTACTTC
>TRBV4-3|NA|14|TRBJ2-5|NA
CASSQEDYLETLYF
TGCGCCAGCAGCCAAGAGGATTACTTGGAGACCCTGTACTTC
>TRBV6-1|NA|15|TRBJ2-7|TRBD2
CASSEGTNGLYDQYF
TGTGCCAGCAGTGAGGGGACTAACGGTCTCTACGATCAGTACTTC
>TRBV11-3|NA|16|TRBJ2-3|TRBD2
CTSSLDSGSITDTQFF
TGTACCAGCAGCCTAGACAGCGGGAGTATAACAGATACGCAGTTTTTT
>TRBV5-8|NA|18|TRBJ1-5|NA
CASSLFGTAGFSNQPQHF
TGTGCCAGCAGTTTGTTCGGGACGGCCGGCTTTAGCAATCAGCCCCAGCATTTT
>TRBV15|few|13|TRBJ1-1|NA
CATSRDPNTEAFF
TGTGCCACCAGCAGAGACCCGAACACTGAAGCTTTCTTT
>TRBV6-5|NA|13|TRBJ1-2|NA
CVSSPLGSHGYIF
TGTGTCAGCAGCCCACTTGGGAGCCATGGCTACATCTTC
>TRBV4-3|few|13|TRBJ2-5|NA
CACSLAYEETHYF
TGCGCCTGCAGCCTAGCGTATGAAGAGACCCATTACTTC
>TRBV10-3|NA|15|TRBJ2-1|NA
CAIIHDLSSYNEQFF
TGTGCCATCATACATGACTTGAGCTCCTACAATGAGCAGTTCTTC
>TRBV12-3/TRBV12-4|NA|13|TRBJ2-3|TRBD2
CASSTSGSDMQYF
TGTGCCAGCAGTACTAGCGGCTCAGATATGCAGTATTTT
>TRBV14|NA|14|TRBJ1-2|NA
CASTTDRSNYGYTF
TGTGCCAGCACCACCGACAGATCTAACTATGGCTACACCTTC
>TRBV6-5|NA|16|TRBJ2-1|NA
CASNLVTSGSYNEQFF
TGTGCCAGCAATTTGGTGACCAGCGGCTCCTACAATGAACAGTTCTTC
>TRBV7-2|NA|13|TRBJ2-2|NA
CASSWRDSGELFF
TGTGCCAGCAGCTGGAGGGACAGCGGGGAGCTGTTTTTT
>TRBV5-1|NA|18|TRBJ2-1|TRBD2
CASSLGVGGCSRYKEQFF
TGTGCCAGCAGCTTGGGGGTCGGGGGGTGCTCGAGGTACAAAGAGCAGTTCTTC
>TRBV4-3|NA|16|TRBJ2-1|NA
CASSQDHHSEYNEQSF
TGCGCCAGCAGCCAAGATCACCACTCAGAATACAATGAGCAGTCCTTC
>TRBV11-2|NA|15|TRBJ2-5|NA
CASSSPHQGQETQYF
TGTGCCAGCAGCTCACCCCACCAGGGACAAGAGACTCAGTACTTC
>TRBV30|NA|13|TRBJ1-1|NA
CLWSLFEGTEVFF
TGTCTCTGGAGCCTCTTCGAGGGGACTGAAGTTTTCTTT
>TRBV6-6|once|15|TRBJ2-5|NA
CASSYVGGGQETQYF
TGTGCCAGCAGTTACGTGGGTGGGGGACAAGAGACCCAGTACTTC
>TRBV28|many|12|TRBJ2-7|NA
CASSPPFLEQYF
TGTGCCAGCAGTCCCCCATTCCTCGAGCAGTACTTC
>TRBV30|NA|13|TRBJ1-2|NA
CVADLGPDYGYTF
TGTGTCGCTGATTTGGGGCCGGACTATGGCTACACCTTC
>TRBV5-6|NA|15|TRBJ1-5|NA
CASSILGRGDLAQHF
TGTGCCAGCAGCATCTTGGGCAGGGGCGATCTGGCCCAGCATTTT